This T cell receptor (beta chain) came from a study of CD8+ T cells in alopecia areata. General study results and limits: Normal skin's resident alphabeta T cells are also sequenced in scalp samples. In lesional scalp, particularly from alopecia totalis/universalis, clonality was higher than in normal scalp. Unlike in mice, where it was clearer, TCR sharing across patients was less clear, possibly HLA-related.

Starting from PBMCs, sorting isolated CD4+ and CD8+ T cells. In its sample, this clone was seen a few times. Its specificity is unknown. RNA, once extracted, was reverse transcribed into cDNA for use as the sequencing template. Measured with immunoSEQ multiplex PCR; TCRdb has only the in-frame clones, and not every one. This sample has 150,000 to 200,000 clones, with 50% to 60% found just once. This clonotype originated in a human donor in good health. The sample taken for sequencing was CD4+ T cells sorted from blood.

DNA of the CDR3: TGCAGTGCTAGGTCCTACGAGCAGTACTTC. This codes for CSARSYEQYF. This chain joins TRBV20-1 and TRBJ2-7; D is uncertain. The CDR3 contains 10 residues. CDR1 and CDR2 from the germline V gene are DFQATT and SNEGSKA (reference sequence). The V end lost 3 bases, the J end lost 1 base, and 1 base lay between the germline ends.